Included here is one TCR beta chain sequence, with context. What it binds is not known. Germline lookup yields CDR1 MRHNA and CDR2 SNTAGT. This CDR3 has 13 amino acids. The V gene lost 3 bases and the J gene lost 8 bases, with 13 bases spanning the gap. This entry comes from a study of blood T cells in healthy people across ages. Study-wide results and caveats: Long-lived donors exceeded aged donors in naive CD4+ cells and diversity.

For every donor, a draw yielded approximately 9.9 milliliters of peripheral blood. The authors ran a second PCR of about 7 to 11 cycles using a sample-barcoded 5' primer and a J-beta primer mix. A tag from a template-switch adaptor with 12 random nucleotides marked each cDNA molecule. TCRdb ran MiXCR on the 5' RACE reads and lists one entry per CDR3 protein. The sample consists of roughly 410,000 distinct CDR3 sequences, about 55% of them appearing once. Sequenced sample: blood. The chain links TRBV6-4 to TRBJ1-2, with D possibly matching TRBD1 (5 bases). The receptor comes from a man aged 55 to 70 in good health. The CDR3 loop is CASSEGRERGYTF. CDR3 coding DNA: TGTGCCAGCAGTGAAGGCAGGGAGAGGGGCTACACCTTC.